This T cell receptor (beta chain) was identified during a study of CD4 T cells in relation to SARS-CoV-2 and coronaviruses (dated by TCRdb to the early 2020s). In the study overall: In the ViraFEST assay, PBMCs were cultured with antigen for 10 days, after which TCR beta CDR3s were sequenced to identify clonal expansions specific to the antigen. The negative reference condition was either a culture with an HIV-1 Nef peptide pool or a culture with no peptide. Using patient-derived lymphoblastoid cell lines, the shared crossreactive spike epitopes were mapped to their HLA restriction. The study assessed, at the TCR clonotype level, memory CD4+ T cell crossreactivity between SARS-CoV-2 and common cold coronavirus spike proteins. The Adaptive Biotechnologies TCR-sequencing kit was used to sequence samples from three pre-COVID donors and the naive versus memory experiments, while other data came from Illumina-based sequencing. A different, Illumina-based TCR-beta assay was used to sequence expansion assays from other donors in the study. Paper-wide results and their limitations: Crossreactivity analysis was centred on spike protein, so crossreactivity against other viral proteins was not assessed. Small numbers of patients and of tested TCRs were a limitation of the study. Roughly 65% of donors had memory CD4+ clonotypes that crossrecognized SARS-CoV-2 and at least one common cold coronavirus spike. Compared with monoreactive clones, crossreactive clones had significantly weaker SARS-CoV-2-driven expansion, a result consistent with antigenic imprinting. Because no donor provided both pre-pandemic and post-infection samples, tracing the source of pre-existing responses was limited.

V lost 4 bases and J lost 4 bases, and the count of bases not matched to a germline gene is 2. CDR1 and CDR2, per the germline V gene, are MNHEY and SVGAGI. There are 14 amino acids in the CDR3, from cysteine to phenylalanine inclusive. The sequence is cut down to CDR3 DNA, 42 bases in frame from base 1. With respect to this clone: Its antigen has not been determined. No base qualities exist here, and no much larger clone lies one base off it.

Library generation was performed with the immunoSEQ multiplex PCR assay. Per the source publication's procedure: During preprocessing, nonproductive sequences were removed, as were CDR3s that did not start with C, did not end with F or W, or were shorter than 7 amino acids. The MANAFEST web app was used to call antigen-specific clonotypes on the basis of expansion compared with the reference and with other culture wells. To be counted as positive, a clone had to show significant expansion compared with the reference culture, at an FDR below 0.05, in 2 of 3 replicate wells. For a clone to be considered positive, significant expansion relative to all other tandem wells and an odds ratio above 5 were also required. After three terminal residues were trimmed from each end, CDR3 homology was quantified as pairwise Levenshtein distance using the stringdist R package. Entries here come from immuneACCESS through TCRdb and include only in-frame sequences with V and J called. Some clones fail to appear in such tables; in the studies checked, an unresolved V gene covers under half of the shortfall, and the cause of the remainder is unknown. V and J calls and clone size are as listed in that table; D and trimming were resolved from the DNA. Here the sample has roughly 19,000 clones; approximately 80% occur a single time. The top ten hold 16% of the sample.

CD4+ T cells from unexposed donors were collected before the COVID-19 pandemic (2011-2018). The EasySep CD4+ T cell isolation kit was used to isolate CD4+ T cells once the cultures had run for roughly eleven days. As far as cell numbers permitted, CD4+ T cells from unexposed donors were tested for reactivity against SARS-CoV-2 S and N as well as four spike pools from common cold coronaviruses. About 2 million PBMCs per well were cultured in IMDM with roughly 5% human AB serum and around 10 IU/ml IL-2. Half of the culture medium was replaced with fresh IL-2-containing medium on days 3 and 7. In general, triplicate replicate wells were used for every peptide culture condition. The leukapheresis product used for the unexposed donors was purchased from a commercial source. Ficoll-Paque PLUS gradient centrifugation was used to isolate PBMCs from either whole blood or leukapheresis product. PBMCs were either cryopreserved at -140°C or used fresh in the expansion assay. The QIAamp Micro DNA Kit was used to extract genomic DNA from the CD4+ T cells.

This clonotype was obtained from a human donor in good health. Here the chain combines TRBV6-5 and TRBJ1-4, and 8 junction bases match TRBD1. The specimen was CD4+ T cells from PBMCs, cultured in vitro. The DNA is as follows: TGTGCCAGCAGTTTCGGACAGGGTAATGAAAAACTGTTTTTT. Translation gives CASSFGQGNEKLFF.